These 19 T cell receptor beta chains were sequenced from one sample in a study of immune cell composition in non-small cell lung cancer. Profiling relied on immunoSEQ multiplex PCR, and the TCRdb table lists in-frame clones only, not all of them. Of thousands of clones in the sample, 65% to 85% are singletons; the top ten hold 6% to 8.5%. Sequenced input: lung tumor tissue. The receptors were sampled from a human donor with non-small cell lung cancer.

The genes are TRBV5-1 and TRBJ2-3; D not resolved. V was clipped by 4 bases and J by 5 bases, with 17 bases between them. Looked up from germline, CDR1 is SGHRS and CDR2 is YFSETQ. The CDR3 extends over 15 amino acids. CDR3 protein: CASSHLDPKVDTQYF. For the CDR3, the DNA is TGCGCCAGCAGCCACCTAGACCCGAAGGTAGATACGCAGTATTTT.

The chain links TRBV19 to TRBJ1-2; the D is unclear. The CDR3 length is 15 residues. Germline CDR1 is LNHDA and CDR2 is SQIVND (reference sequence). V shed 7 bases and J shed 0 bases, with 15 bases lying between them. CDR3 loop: CASNSSAAANYGYTF. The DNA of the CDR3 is TGTGCCAGTAACTCTAGCGCAGCGGCTAACTATGGCTACACCTTC.

This CDR3 is CASSQVPLVAEAFF. CDR3 bases: TGTGCCAGCAGTCAGGTACCGCTGGTGGCTGAAGCTTTCTTT. V is TRBV2 and J is TRBJ1-1; D is ambiguous. Germline loops: CDR1 SNHLY, CDR2 FYNNEI. The V end lost 5 bases, the J end lost 6 bases, and 16 bases lay between the germline ends. The CDR3 runs to 14 residues.

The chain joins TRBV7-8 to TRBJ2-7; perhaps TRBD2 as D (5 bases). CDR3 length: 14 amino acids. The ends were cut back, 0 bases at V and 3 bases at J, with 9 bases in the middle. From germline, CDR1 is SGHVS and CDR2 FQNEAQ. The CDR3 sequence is CASSLASGIYEQYF. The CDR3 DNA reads TGTGCCAGCAGCTTAGCGTCGGGGATCTACGAGCAGTACTTC. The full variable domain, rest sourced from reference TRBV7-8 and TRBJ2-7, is GAGVSQSPRYKVAKRGQDVALRCDPISGHVSLFWYQQALGQGPEFLTYFQNEAQLDKSGLPSDRFFAERPEGSVSTLKIQRTQQEDSAVYLCASSLASGIYEQYFGPGTRLTVT.

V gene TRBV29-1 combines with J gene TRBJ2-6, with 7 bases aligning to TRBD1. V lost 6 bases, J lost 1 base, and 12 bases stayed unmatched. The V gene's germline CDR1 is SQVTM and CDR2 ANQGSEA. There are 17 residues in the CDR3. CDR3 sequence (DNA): TGCAGCGTCGTTCCAGGGGGTTTGCGGTCTGGGGCCAACGTCCTGACTTTC. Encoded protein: CSVVPGGLRSGANVLTF.

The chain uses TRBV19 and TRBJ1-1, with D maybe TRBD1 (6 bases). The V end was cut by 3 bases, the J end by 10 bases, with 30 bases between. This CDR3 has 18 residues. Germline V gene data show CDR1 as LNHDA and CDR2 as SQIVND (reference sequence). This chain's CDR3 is CASSMWAMGQSPGQRAFF. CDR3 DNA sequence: TGTGCCAGTAGTATGTGGGCCATGGGACAAAGTCCAGGACAGAGAGCTTTCTTT.

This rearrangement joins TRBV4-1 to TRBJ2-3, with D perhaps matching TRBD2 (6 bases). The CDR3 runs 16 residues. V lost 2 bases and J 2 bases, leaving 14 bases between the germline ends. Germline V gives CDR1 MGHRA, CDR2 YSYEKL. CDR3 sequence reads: CASSQIQRGNTDTQYF. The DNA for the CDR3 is TGCGCCAGCAGCCAAATTCAACGGGGGAACACAGATACGCAGTATTTT.

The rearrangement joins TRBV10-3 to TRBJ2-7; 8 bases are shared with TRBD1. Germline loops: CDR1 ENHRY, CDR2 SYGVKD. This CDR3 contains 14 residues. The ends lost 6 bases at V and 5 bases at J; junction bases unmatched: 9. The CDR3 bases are TGTGCCATCAGCCTGGACAGGGTTGTTAACGAGCAGTACTTC. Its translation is CAISLDRVVNEQYF.

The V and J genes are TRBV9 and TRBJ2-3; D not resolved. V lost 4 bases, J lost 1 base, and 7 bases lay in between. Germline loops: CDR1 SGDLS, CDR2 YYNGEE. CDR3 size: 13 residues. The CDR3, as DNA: TGTGCCAGCAGCCTGTTCGGCACAGATACGCAGTATTTT. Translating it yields CASSLFGTDTQYF.

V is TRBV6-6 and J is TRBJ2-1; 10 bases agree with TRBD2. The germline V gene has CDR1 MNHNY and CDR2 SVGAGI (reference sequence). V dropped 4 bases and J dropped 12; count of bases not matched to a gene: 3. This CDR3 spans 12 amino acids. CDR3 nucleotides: TGTGCCAGCAGTTCCCCTAGCGGGAGGCAGTTCTTC. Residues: CASSSPSGRQFF.

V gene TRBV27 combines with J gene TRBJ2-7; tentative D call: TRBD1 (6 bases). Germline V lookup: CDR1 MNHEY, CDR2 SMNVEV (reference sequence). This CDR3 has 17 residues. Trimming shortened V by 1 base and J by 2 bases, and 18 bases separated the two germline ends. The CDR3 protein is CASSLFVPGTLPYEQYF. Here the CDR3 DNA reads TGTGCCAGCAGTTTATTCGTACCCGGGACACTACCCTACGAGCAGTACTTC.

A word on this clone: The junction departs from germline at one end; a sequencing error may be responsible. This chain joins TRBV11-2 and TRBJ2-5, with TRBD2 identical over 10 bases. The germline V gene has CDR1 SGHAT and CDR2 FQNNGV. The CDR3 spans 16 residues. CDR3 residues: CASSLAGAGPQGTQYF. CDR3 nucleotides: TGTGCCAGCAGCCTAGCGGGAGCGGGGCCCCAAGGGACCCAGTACTTC.

CDR3 nucleotide sequence: TGTGCCAGCAGTTCCCGACAGGGTCGAGACTCGGGCAGTAACTATGGCTACACCTTC. Its protein is CASSSRQGRDSGSNYGYTF. V usage is TRBV27 and J usage is TRBJ1-2; 7 positions agree with TRBD1. The CDR3 is 19 amino acids. Germline V CDR1 and CDR2: MNHEY, SMNVEV (reference sequence). The ends lost 4 bases at V and 1 base at J; junction bases unmatched: 18.

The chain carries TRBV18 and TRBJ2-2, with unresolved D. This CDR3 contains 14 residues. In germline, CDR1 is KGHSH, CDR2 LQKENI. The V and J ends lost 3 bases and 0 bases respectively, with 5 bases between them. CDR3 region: CASSPPTNTGELFF. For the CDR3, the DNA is TGTGCCAGCTCACCCCCTACGAACACCGGGGAGCTGTTTTTT. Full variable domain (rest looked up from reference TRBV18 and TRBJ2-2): NAGVMQNPRHLVRRRGQEARLRCSPMKGHSHVYWYRQLPEEGLKFMVYLQKENIIDESGMPKERFSAEFPKEGPSILRIQQVVRGDSAAYFCASSPPTNTGELFFGEGSRLTVL.

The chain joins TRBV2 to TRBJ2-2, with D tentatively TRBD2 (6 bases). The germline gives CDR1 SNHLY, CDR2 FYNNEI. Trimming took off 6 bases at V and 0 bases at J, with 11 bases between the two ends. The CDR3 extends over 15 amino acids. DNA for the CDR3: TGTGCCAGCAGCCGGGACTTCTCGAACACCGGGGAGCTGTTTTTT. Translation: CASSRDFSNTGELFF. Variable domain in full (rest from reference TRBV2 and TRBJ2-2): EPEVTQTPSHQVTQMGQEVILRCVPISNHLYFYWYRQILGQKVEFLVSFYNNEISEKSEIFDDQFSVERPDGSNFTLKIRSTKLEDSAMYFCASSRDFSNTGELFFGEGSRLTVL.

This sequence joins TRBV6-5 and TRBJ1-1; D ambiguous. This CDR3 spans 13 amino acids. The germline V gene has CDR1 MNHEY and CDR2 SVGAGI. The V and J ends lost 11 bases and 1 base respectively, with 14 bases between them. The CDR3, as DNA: TGTGCCTCCGAAAACACACAGAACACTGAAGCTTTCTTT. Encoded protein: CASENTQNTEAFF.

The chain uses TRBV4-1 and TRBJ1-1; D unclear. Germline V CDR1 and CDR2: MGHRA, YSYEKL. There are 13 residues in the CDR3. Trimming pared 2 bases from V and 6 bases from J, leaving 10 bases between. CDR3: CASSQSGHPEAFF. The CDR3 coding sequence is TGCGCCAGCAGCCAATCTGGGCACCCTGAAGCTTTCTTT.

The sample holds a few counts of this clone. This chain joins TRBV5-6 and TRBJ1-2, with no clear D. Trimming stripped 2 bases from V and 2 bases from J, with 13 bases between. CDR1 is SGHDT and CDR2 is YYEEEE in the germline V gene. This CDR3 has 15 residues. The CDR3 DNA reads TGTGCCAGCAGCTTCCAACGGGGTTACAACTATGGCTACACCTTC. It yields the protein CASSFQRGYNYGYTF.

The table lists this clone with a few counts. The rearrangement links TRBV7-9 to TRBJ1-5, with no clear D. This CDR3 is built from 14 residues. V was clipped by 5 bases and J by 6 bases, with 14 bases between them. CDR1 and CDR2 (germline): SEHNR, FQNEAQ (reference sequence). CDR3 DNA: TGTGCCAGCAGCCCCCGGGGATATCTTCAGCCCCAGCATTTT. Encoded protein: CASSPRGYLQPQHF.